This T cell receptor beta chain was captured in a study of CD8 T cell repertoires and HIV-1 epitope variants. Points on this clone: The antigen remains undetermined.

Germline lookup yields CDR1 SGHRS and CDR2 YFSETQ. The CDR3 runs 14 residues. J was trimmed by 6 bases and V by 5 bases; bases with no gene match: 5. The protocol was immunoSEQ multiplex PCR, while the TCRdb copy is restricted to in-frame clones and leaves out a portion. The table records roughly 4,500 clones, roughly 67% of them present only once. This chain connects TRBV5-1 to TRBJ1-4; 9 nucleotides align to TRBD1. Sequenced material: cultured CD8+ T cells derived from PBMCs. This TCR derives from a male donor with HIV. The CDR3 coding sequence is TGCGCCAGCAGTCCCGGGACAGGGTATGAAAAACTGTTTTTT. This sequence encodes CASSPGTGYEKLFF.